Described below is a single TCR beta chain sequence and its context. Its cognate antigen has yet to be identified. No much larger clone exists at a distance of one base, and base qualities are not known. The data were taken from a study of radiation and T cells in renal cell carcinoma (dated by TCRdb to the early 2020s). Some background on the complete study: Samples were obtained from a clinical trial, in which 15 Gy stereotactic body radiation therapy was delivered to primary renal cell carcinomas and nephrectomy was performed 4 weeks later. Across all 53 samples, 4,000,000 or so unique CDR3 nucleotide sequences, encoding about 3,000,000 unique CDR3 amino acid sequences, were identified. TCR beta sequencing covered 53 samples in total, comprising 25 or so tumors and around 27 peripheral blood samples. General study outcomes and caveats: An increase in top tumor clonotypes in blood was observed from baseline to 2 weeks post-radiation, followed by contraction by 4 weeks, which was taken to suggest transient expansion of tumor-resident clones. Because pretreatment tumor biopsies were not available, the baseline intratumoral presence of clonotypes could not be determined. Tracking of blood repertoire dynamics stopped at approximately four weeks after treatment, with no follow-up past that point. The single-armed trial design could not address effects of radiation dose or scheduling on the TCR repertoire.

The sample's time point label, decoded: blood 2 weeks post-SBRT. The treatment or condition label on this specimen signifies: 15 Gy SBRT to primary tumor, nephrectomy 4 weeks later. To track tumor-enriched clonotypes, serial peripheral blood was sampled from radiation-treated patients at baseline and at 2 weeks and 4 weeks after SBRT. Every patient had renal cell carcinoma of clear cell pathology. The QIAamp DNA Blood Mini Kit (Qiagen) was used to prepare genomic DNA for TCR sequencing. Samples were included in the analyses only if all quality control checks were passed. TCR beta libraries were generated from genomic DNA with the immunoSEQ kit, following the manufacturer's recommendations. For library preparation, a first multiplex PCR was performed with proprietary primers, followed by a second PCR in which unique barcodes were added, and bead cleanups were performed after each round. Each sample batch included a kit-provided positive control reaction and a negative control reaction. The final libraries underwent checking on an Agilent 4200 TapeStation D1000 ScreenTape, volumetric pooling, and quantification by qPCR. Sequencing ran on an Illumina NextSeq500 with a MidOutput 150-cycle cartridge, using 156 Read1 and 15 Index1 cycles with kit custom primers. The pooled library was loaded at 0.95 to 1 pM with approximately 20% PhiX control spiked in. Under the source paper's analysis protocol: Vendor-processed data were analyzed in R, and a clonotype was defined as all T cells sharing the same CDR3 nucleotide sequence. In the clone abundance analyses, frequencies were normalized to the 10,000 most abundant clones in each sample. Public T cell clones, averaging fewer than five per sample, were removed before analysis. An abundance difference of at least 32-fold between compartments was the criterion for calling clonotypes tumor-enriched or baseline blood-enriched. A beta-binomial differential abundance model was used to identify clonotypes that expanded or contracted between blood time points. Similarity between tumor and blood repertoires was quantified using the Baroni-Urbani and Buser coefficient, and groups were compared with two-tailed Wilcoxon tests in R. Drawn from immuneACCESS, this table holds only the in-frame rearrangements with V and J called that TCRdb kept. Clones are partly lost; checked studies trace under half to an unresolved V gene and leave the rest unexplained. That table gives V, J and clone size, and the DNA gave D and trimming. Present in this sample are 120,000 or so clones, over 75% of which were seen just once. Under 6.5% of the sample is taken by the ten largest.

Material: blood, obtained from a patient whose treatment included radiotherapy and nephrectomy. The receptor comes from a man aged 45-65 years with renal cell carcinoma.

The nucleotide sequence reads as follows: TGCGCCAGCAGCCCACATATAGGACAGCGTATAAAAGCCTACGAGCAGTACTTC. This sequence encodes CASSPHIGQRIKAYEQYF. Recombination joined TRBV4-3 with TRBJ2-7; the D gene is perhaps TRBD1, from 6 matching bases. The germline V gene supplies CDR1 LGHNA and CDR2 YSLEER. Including the terminal cysteine and phenylalanine, the CDR3 comprises 18 residues. Just CDR3 DNA is preserved here, 54 bases in frame from base 1. The germline ends are 24 bases apart after V is trimmed by 4 bases and J by 2 bases.